The clone carrying this TCR beta chain was counted a single time. In germline, CDR1 is ENHRY, CDR2 SYGVKD. The CDR3 covers 13 residues. These data belong to a study of blood T cell repertoires in COVID-19. Using immunoSEQ multiplex PCR, the repertoire was profiled, and TCRdb retains in-frame clones only, with some absent. The sample shows approximately 90,000 clones, more than 70% of them seen only once. The genes are TRBV10-3 and TRBJ1-5; the D gene is possibly TRBD1 (6 bases). The material sequenced was peripheral blood. The clonotype comes from a man in his fifties or sixties with acute or convalescent COVID-19. CDR3 protein: CAYSTGTNQPQHF. The CDR3 nucleotides are TGTGCGTACTCTACAGGGACAAATCAGCCCCAGCATTTT.